This T cell receptor (beta chain) appears in the sequencing data of a study of response to subunit inactivated influenza vaccine (dated by TCRdb to the late 2010s). Context from the whole study: Deep quantitative profiling of the T cell receptor repertoire was used in the study to follow responses to a trivalent subunit inactivated influenza vaccine. The study at large found these results: According to the authors, only a limited number of new T cells may be recruited by each seasonal influenza vaccination.

V and J are trimmed by 5 bases and 5 bases, and the gene matches miss 15 bases of the junction. CDR1 and CDR2 (SEHNR, FQNEAQ) derive from the germline V gene (reference sequence). The CDR3, cysteine through phenylalanine, is 16 amino acids long. CDR3 DNA is the only sequence kept; it has 48 bases, read in frame from the first base. This clonotype was seen more than once but under ten times. The antigen this receptor binds is unknown. Nothing much larger sits one base from this clone, and base qualities are not available. The library was prepared using RT-PCR. Sequencing took place on an Illumina HiSeq 2500. In-frame beta chains were kept once TCRdb had trimmed the public reads at Q25 with fastp and called clones with MiXCR. Identical CDR3 protein sequences are pooled into one entry, listed with their most common genes and DNA. A total of fewer than 600,000 distinct CDR3 sequences appear in this sample, less than 7.5% of them only once. The leading ten clones occupy about 12% of the sample.

Here the sequenced sample was PBMCs from blood, taken roughly 24 months after vaccination. The source is a man aged 50 to 75 who received an inactivated influenza vaccine. Donor details come from another sample of the same person, matched by shared clones. Recombination joined TRBV7-9 with TRBJ2-7; 7 nucleotides in the junction match TRBD1. The CDR3 corresponds to CASSPPRQTGRDEQYF. The DNA reads TGTGCCAGCAGCCCGCCGCGGCAGACAGGGCGCGACGAGCAGTACTTC.